This TCR beta chain emerged from a study of shared clonotypes between healthy human individuals. The method was immunoSEQ multiplex PCR; TCRdb's version includes in-frame clones alone and lacks a portion of them. The sample comprises over 1.5 million clones, 95% to 99% of which are singletons, and about 0.42% rests with the top ten. This clone was seen just once. Sequencing used naive CD4+ T cells sorted from blood. Subset indicated: CD45RA+ positively selected. This receptor was taken from a man aged 25-45 years in good health.

The CDR3 DNA sequence: TGTGCCAGCAGTTTGAGACTCCTGGTGGACACAGATACGCAGTATTTT. It codes for CASSLRLLVDTDTQYF. The J gene is TRBJ2-3, the V gene TRBV27; D remains ambiguous. The V end was cut by 3 bases, the J end by 2 bases, with 15 bases between. The CDR3 sequence is 16 residues long. Germline V gene lookup returns CDR1 MNHEY and CDR2 SMNVEV (reference sequence).